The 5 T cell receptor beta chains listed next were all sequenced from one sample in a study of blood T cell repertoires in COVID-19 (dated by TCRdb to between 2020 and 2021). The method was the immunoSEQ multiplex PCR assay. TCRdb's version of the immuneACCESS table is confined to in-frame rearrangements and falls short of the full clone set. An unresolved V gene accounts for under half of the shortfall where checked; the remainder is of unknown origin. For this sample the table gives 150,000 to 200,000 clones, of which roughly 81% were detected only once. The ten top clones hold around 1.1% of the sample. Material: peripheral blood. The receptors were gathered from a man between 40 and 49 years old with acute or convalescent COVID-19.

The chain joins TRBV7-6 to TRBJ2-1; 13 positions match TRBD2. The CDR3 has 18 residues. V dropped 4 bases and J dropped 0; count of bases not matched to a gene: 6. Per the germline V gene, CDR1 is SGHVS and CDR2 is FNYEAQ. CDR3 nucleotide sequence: TGTGCCAGCAGCTGGACTAGCGGGGGCCAGAGCTCCTACAATGAGCAGTTCTTC. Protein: CASSWTSGGQSSYNEQFF.

The CDR3 bases are TGTGCCACCAGTGGGTTGGGACAGAGCAATCAGCCCCAGCATTTT. It encodes CATSGLGQSNQPQHF. The genes are TRBV24-1 and TRBJ1-5, with 7 bases identical to TRBD1. V dropped 5 bases and J dropped 1; count of bases not matched to a gene: 4. CDR3 length equals 15 residues. CDR1 is KGHDR and CDR2 is SFDVKD in the germline V gene.

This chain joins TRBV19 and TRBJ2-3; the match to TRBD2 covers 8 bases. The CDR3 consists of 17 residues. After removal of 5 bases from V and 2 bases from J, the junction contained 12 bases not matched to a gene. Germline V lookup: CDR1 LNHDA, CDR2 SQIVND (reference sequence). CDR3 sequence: CASSLSRKAGVTDTQYF. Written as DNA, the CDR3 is TGTGCCAGTAGTCTCTCCCGGAAAGCGGGGGTCACAGATACGCAGTATTTT.

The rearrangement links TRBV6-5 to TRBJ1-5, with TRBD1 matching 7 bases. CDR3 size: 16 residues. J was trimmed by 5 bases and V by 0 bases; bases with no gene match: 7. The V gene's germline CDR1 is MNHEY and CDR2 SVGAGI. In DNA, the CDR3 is TGTGCCAGCAGTTACTCGGGACAGCCTTGGGATCAGCCCCAGCATTTT. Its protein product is CASSYSGQPWDQPQHF.

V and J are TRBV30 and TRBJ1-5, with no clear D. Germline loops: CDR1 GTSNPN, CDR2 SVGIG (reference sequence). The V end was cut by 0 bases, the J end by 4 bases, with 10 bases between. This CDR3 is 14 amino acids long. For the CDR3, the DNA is TGTGCCTGGAGTGTAACTGCACCAAATCAGCCCCAGCATTTT. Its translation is CAWSVTAPNQPQHF.